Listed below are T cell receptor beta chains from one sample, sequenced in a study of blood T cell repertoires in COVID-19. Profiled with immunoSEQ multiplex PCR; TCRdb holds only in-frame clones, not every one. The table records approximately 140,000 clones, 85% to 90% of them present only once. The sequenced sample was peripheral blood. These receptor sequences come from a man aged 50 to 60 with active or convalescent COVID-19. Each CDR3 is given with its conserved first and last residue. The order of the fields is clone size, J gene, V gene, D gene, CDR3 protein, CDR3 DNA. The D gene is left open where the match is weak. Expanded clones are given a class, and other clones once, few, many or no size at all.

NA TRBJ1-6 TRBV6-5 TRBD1 CASTPDRASPLHF TGTGCCAGCACCCCGGACAGGGCTTCACCCCTCCACTTT
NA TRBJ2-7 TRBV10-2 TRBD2 CASSEARGTGYEQYF TGCGCCAGCAGTGAGGCGCGGGGGACCGGCTACGAGCAGTACTTC
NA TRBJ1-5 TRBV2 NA CASSETAAAANQPQHF TGTGCCAGCAGTGAGACAGCCGCAGCCGCCAATCAGCCCCAGCATTTT
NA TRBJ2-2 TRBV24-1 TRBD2 CATSDFLSGAANTGELFF TGTGCCACCAGTGATTTCTTAAGCGGGGCCGCGAACACCGGGGAGCTGTTTTTT
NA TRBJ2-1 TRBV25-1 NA CASSLAGGGNEQFF TGTGCCAGCAGCCTGGCCGGGGGAGGCAATGAGCAGTTCTTC
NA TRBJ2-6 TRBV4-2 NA CASSQEAVTGANVLTF TGTGCCAGCAGCCAAGAGGCGGTCACCGGGGCCAACGTCCTGACTTTC
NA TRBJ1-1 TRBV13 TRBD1 CASSSGTGWDTEAFF TGTGCCAGCAGCTCCGGGACAGGGTGGGACACTGAAGCTTTCTTT
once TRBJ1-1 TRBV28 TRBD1 CASSTGGRDTEAFF TGTGCCAGCAGTACAGGGGGGCGGGACACTGAAGCTTTCTTT
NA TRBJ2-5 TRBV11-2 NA CASSFRSETQYF TGTGCCAGCAGCTTCAGGTCCGAGACCCAGTACTTC
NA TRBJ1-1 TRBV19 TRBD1 CASSDMQGAGRLNTEAFF TGTGCCAGTAGTGATATGCAGGGGGCGGGGAGGCTGAACACTGAAGCTTTCTTT
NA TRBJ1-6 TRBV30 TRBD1 CAWDRDRDNSPLHF TGTGCCTGGGACCGGGACAGGGATAATTCACCCCTCCACTTT
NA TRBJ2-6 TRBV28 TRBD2 CASSSAGGPPASGANVLTF TGTGCCAGCAGTTCCGCGGGGGGCCCCCCCGCCTCTGGGGCCAACGTCCTGACTTTC
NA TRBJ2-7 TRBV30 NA CAWSKQGWEQYF TGTGCCTGGAGCAAGCAGGGGTGGGAGCAGTACTTC
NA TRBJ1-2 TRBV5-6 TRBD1 CASSRAGTGENYGYTF TGTGCCAGCAGCCGGGCCGGGACAGGAGAAAACTATGGCTACACCTTC
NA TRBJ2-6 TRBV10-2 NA CASSQTIRPSGANVLTF TGCGCCAGCAGCCAGACTATTAGGCCCTCTGGGGCCAACGTCCTGACTTTC
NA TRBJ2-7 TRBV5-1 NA CASSAAMDRDEQYF TGCGCCAGCAGTGCGGCGATGGATAGAGACGAGCAGTACTTC
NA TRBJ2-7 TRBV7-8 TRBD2 CASSLGTAGGGSYEQYF TGTGCCAGCAGCTTAGGAACTGCGGGGGGCGGTTCGTACGAGCAGTACTTC
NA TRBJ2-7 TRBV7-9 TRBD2 CASSARLAGDYEQYF TGTGCCAGCAGCGCGCGACTAGCGGGAGACTACGAGCAGTACTTC
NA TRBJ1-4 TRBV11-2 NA CASSLLGQYITNEKLFF TGTGCCAGCAGCTTATTAGGACAGTATATCACTAATGAAAAACTGTTTTTT
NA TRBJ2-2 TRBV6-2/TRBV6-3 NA CASSPTASNTGELFF TGTGCCAGCAGCCCTACAGCATCGAACACCGGGGAGCTGTTTTTT
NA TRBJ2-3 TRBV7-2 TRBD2 CASSLALAGSDTQYF TGTGCCAGCAGCTTAGCTCTAGCGGGGTCAGATACGCAGTATTTT
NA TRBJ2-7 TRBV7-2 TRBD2 CASSLTSGGAEYEQYF TGTGCCAGCAGCTTAACTAGCGGGGGGGCGGAATACGAGCAGTACTTC
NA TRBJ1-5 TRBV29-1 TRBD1 CSASNRGDQPQHF TGCAGCGCCTCCAACAGGGGCGATCAGCCCCAGCATTTT
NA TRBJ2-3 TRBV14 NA CASSQGSAGISTDTQYF TGTGCCAGCAGCCAAGGAAGTGCGGGGATTAGCACAGATACGCAGTATTTT
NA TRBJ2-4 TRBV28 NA CASSLWGRGAKNIQYF TGTGCCAGCAGTTTATGGGGAAGGGGGGCCAAAAACATTCAGTACTTC
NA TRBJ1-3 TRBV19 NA CASSTQASTGNTIYF TGTGCCAGTAGCACACAGGCCTCCACTGGAAACACCATATATTTT
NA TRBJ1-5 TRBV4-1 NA CASSPGGYTSNQPQHF TGCGCCAGCAGCCCGGGGGGCTATACGAGCAATCAGCCCCAGCATTTT
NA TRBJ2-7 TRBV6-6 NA CASSPPRGVAYEQYF TGTGCCAGCAGTCCACCTCGCGGGGTAGCGTATGAGCAGTACTTC
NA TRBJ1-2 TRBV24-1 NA CATSDRNYGYTF TGTGCCACCAGTGACAGGAACTATGGCTACACCTTC
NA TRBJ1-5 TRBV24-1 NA CATSGNRDNQPQHF TGTGCCACCAGTGGAAACAGGGACAATCAGCCCCAGCATTTT
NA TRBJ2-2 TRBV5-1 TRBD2 CASSLVAGGQTGELFF TGCGCCAGCAGCTTGGTGGCGGGGGGGCAGACCGGGGAGCTGTTTTTT
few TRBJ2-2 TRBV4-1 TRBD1 CASSQEIRTGGALFF TGCGCCAGCAGCCAAGAAATTCGCACAGGGGGCGCGCTGTTTTTT
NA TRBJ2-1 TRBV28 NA CASSLYRGVGEQFF TGTGCCAGCAGTTTATACCGGGGAGTGGGTGAGCAGTTCTTC
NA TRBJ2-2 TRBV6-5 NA CASRIQGPTGELFF TGTGCCAGCAGGATACAGGGTCCCACCGGGGAGCTGTTTTTT
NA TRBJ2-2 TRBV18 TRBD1 CASSPSRQGWTGELFF TGTGCCAGCTCACCCAGCAGACAGGGCTGGACCGGGGAGCTGTTTTTT
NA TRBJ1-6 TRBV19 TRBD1 CASSSGTDNSPLHF TGTGCCAGTAGTTCCGGGACAGATAATTCACCCCTCCACTTT
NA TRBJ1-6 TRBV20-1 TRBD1 CSASSDRAISPLHF TGCAGTGCTAGTTCGGACAGGGCGATTTCACCCCTCCACTTT
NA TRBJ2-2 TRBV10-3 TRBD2 CAIKASGVAGELFF TGTGCCATCAAAGCTAGCGGGGTGGCCGGGGAGCTGTTTTTT
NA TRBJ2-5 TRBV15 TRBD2 CATSRDGGGTYQETQYF TGTGCCACCAGCAGAGATGGCGGGGGGACGTACCAAGAGACCCAGTACTTC
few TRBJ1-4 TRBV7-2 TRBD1 CASSFLQGATNEKLFF TGTGCCAGCAGCTTTTTACAGGGGGCAACTAATGAAAAACTGTTTTTT
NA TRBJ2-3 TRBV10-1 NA CASSESGHSTDTQYF TGCGCCAGCAGTGAGTCGGGACATAGCACAGATACGCAGTATTTT
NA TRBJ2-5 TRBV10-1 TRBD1 CASSDPGQGTGETQYF TGCGCCAGCAGTGATCCGGGACAGGGGACGGGGGAGACCCAGTACTTC
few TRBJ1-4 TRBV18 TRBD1 CASSPGQGANEKLFF TGTGCCAGCTCACCGGGACAGGGGGCTAATGAAAAACTGTTTTTT
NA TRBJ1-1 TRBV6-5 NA CASSRGPSTEAFF TGTGCCAGCAGTAGAGGGCCGAGTACTGAAGCTTTCTTT
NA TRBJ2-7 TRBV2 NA CASSVGGRRTVYEQYF TGTGCCAGCAGCGTCGGGGGACGGAGAACCGTGTACGAGCAGTACTTC
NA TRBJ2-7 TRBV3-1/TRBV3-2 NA CASSQGGGREQYF TGTGCCAGCAGCCAAGGTGGGGGCCGGGAGCAGTACTTC
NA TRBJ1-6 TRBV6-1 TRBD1 CASSESPAGQYNSPLHF TGTGCCAGCAGTGAATCTCCCGCGGGACAGTATAATTCACCCCTCCACTTT
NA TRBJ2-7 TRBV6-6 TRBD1 CASSPGQGAYEQYF TGTGCCAGCAGTCCGGGACAGGGGGCTTACGAGCAGTACTTC
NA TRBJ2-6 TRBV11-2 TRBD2 CASSLRGGDSGANVLTF TGTGCCAGCAGCTTACGGGGGGGCGACTCTGGGGCCAACGTCCTGACTTTC
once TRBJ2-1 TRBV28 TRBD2 CATSTSPRHVNEQFF TGTGCCACCTCGACTAGCCCGAGACACGTCAATGAGCAGTTCTTC
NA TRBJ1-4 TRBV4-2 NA CASSLTPGQATNEKLFF TGTGCCAGCAGCCTAACCCCAGGGCAAGCAACTAATGAAAAACTGTTTTTT
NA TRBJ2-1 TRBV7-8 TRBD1 CASSKDRPESNEQFF TGTGCCAGCAGCAAGGACAGGCCCGAAAGCAATGAGCAGTTCTTC
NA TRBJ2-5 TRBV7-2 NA CASSSRARETQYF TGTGCCAGCAGCTCGCGCGCAAGAGAGACCCAGTACTTC
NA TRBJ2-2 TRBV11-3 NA CASSLSLIGELFF TGTGCCAGCAGTCTCTCCCTTATCGGGGAGCTGTTTTTT